What follows is one TCR beta chain and its context. Its recognized antigen is unknown. No clone much larger than this one lies a single base away; base qualities are absent. The sample is drawn from a study of response to subunit inactivated influenza vaccine (dated by TCRdb to 2017 to 2018). Context from the whole study: Deep quantitative T cell receptor repertoire profiling was used in the study to track responses to a trivalent subunit inactivated influenza vaccine. General study outcomes and caveats: It was suggested by the authors that each seasonal influenza vaccination may recruit only a limited number of new T cells.

The library relied on RT-PCR. TCRdb records Illumina HiSeq 2500 as the sequencer. TCRdb took the public reads, trimmed them with fastp at Q25, ran MiXCR for clone calling and kept in-frame beta chains. Each CDR3 protein gets just one entry, which takes the most common genes and DNA from the rows behind it. The sample table contains roughly 700,000 distinct CDR3 sequences; only one count was recorded for 14% of them. The ten largest clones represent around 7.3% of the sample. Trimming takes 4 bases from V and 0 bases from J, and the germline ends sit 16 bases apart. CDR1 and CDR2, looked up from the germline V gene, are MNHNS and SASEGT. Spanning cysteine to phenylalanine, the CDR3 consists of 17 amino acids. Only the CDR3 DNA is retained, 51 bases long and in frame from the first base.

The sequence was collected from a man over 45 who received an inactivated influenza vaccine. Donor details come from another sample of the same person, matched by shared clones. The sample consisted of PBMCs from blood, taken around 15 days before vaccination. This sequence uses TRBV6-1 and TRBJ1-3; the D gene cannot be resolved reliably. This receptor has the CDR3 CASSGHLGPNSGNTIYF. The bases read TGTGCCAGCAGTGGACACCTAGGGCCTAACTCTGGAAACACCATATATTTT.